What follows is one T cell receptor beta chain and its context. The data belong to a study of shared clonotypes between healthy human individuals. As defined, naive CD8 cells were CD45RO-negative and positively selected for CCR7, with terminally differentiated effector memory CD45RA+ cells excluded. Assay used: immunoSEQ multiplex PCR; TCRdb lists only in-frame clones, some missing. Of about 2 million clones in the sample, roughly 94% are singletons; the top ten hold 0.9% to 1.3%. The source material was naive CD8+ T cells sorted from blood. The TCR comes from a man aged 18 to 29 in good health.

DNA of the CDR3: TGTGCCAGCAGCTTGGTGGGGGAGGACATTCAGTACTTC. Encoded protein: CASSLVGEDIQYF. V gene TRBV5-6 combines with J gene TRBJ2-4; TRBD2 might be the D (6 bases). The germline CDR1 and CDR2 sequences are SGHDT and YYEEEE. CDR3 length equals 13 residues. Trimming removed 0 bases at V and 8 bases at J, with 9 bases between.